This is a list of T cell receptor beta chains from one sample in a study of cytomegalovirus exposure and HLA in healthy donors. TCRdb keeps only in-frame clones here, not all; method: immunoSEQ multiplex PCR. The table records about 160,000 clones, about 75% of them present only once. Source material: PBMCs. The origin of the receptors is a male donor in good health and CMV-seronegative. Each CDR3 is given with its conserved first and last residue. Fields, in order: CDR3 protein, clone size, J gene, V gene, D gene. D genes are given only for firm matches. A clone size is listed for some rows: how often the clone was seen (once, few, many), or a class if it is expanded.

CDR3: CASRLVGNTEAFF
size: .
J: TRBJ1-1
V: TRBV12-2
D: .

CDR3: CASRSSYEQYF
size: few
J: TRBJ2-7
V: TRBV6-6
D: .

CDR3: CASSPRRGGTGELFF
size: .
J: TRBJ2-2
V: TRBV18
D: .

CDR3: CASSDGINEKLFF
size: .
J: TRBJ1-4
V: TRBV7-2
D: .

CDR3: CASSLGGSPDTQYF
size: .
J: TRBJ2-3
V: TRBV5-1
D: .

CDR3: CASNSGGQPQHF
size: .
J: TRBJ1-5
V: TRBV19
D: TRBD1

CDR3: CASNMVTGNSYEQYF
size: once
J: TRBJ2-7
V: TRBV5-4
D: .

CDR3: CASSLVRNTEAFF
size: .
J: TRBJ1-1
V: TRBV5-1
D: .

CDR3: CASSLFFSGGAKETQYF
size: .
J: TRBJ2-5
V: TRBV5-1
D: TRBD2

CDR3: CSSSLGGTSGGAHEQYF
size: once
J: TRBJ2-7
V: TRBV7-9
D: TRBD2

CDR3: CASIQDRAADTQYF
size: once
J: TRBJ2-3
V: TRBV6-1
D: TRBD1

CDR3: CASSIGDTRTDTQYF
size: few
J: TRBJ2-3
V: TRBV19
D: .

CDR3: CASSLGGGGGSDTQYF
size: medium-sized
J: TRBJ2-3
V: TRBV4-2
D: TRBD2

CDR3: CAISDQVNTETFF
size: few
J: TRBJ1-1
V: TRBV10-3
D: .

CDR3: CASSPLAGGTDTQYF
size: .
J: TRBJ2-3
V: TRBV6-1
D: TRBD2

CDR3: CASSLGEVGVGAYEQYF
size: few
J: TRBJ2-7
V: TRBV5-1
D: .

CDR3: CASSIDGGQQPQHF
size: .
J: TRBJ1-5
V: TRBV19
D: .

CDR3: CASSLGDRDVYEQYF
size: .
J: TRBJ2-7
V: TRBV5-1
D: TRBD1

CDR3: CASSLILAEHEQFF
size: .
J: TRBJ2-1
V: TRBV27
D: TRBD2

CDR3: CASSEERRRTSTDTQYF
size: few
J: TRBJ2-3
V: TRBV10-1
D: .

CDR3: CASSLLQGGEKLFF
size: few
J: TRBJ1-4
V: TRBV7-9
D: .

CDR3: CASSAAGEGETQYF
size: .
J: TRBJ2-5
V: TRBV9
D: TRBD2

CDR3: CASSLDGRGLSPLHF
size: .
J: TRBJ1-6
V: TRBV5-1
D: TRBD1

CDR3: CASMIALAAYEQYF
size: .
J: TRBJ2-7
V: TRBV5-8
D: .

CDR3: CASSQGHRGGYTF
size: .
J: TRBJ1-2
V: TRBV6-4
D: .

CDR3: CASSVGDGGAGDEQFF
size: .
J: TRBJ2-1
V: TRBV9
D: TRBD2

CDR3: CASSLSGRYTDTQYF
size: .
J: TRBJ2-3
V: TRBV7-2
D: TRBD2

CDR3: CASRTGGSNSPLHF
size: .
J: TRBJ1-6
V: TRBV7-3
D: TRBD1

CDR3: CASSLVMTIFNNSPLHF
size: .
J: TRBJ1-6
V: TRBV11-2
D: .

CDR3: CASSDPASPYEQYF
size: .
J: TRBJ2-7
V: TRBV27
D: .

CDR3: CAWSPGTSSYNEQFF
size: .
J: TRBJ2-1
V: TRBV30
D: TRBD2

CDR3: CASSPGTSGRNEQFF
size: .
J: TRBJ2-1
V: TRBV27
D: TRBD2

CDR3: CASSVLTGFYEQYF
size: .
J: TRBJ2-7
V: TRBV2
D: .

CDR3: CSVVGGRTDTQYF
size: few
J: TRBJ2-3
V: TRBV29-1
D: .

CDR3: CAWELSSTDTQYF
size: .
J: TRBJ2-3
V: TRBV30
D: .

CDR3: CASSFARTEAFF
size: .
J: TRBJ1-1
V: TRBV28
D: .

CDR3: CASSQEPVAGDYEQYF
size: .
J: TRBJ2-7
V: TRBV4-1
D: TRBD2

CDR3: CASSLTGDSSYNEQFF
size: .
J: TRBJ2-1
V: TRBV7-9
D: .

CDR3: CASSRGGQETQYF
size: .
J: TRBJ2-5
V: TRBV6-1
D: .